The rows below give T cell receptor beta chains drawn from one sample of a study of blood T cell repertoires in COVID-19. Clones were sequenced by immunoSEQ multiplex PCR, and TCRdb holds only the in-frame ones, with some missing. Seen here are fewer than 100,000 clones, around 87% observed once, and the top ten hold 7% to 9%. Input material: peripheral blood. These receptors were obtained from a human donor with acute or convalescent COVID-19. The donor label of this sample is uncertain. The CDR3 runs from the conserved cysteine through the conserved F or W. Some rows have no size entry. The others give once, few or many, or a class for an expanded clone.

V	J	size	length	CDR3
TRBV27	TRBJ2-7	.	14	CASSLAGGYYEQYF
TRBV7-9	TRBJ2-1	.	15	CASSPNSGGINEQFF
TRBV19	TRBJ1-2	few	13	CASIGDRDYGYTF
TRBV7-8	TRBJ1-2	few	13	CASSTGGGYGYTF
TRBV6-5	TRBJ1-3	once	13	CASAGPAGNTIYF
TRBV28	TRBJ1-4	.	12	CASSFFGGKAFF
TRBV11-3	TRBJ2-3	few	19	CASSLGTSGGAWDTDTQYF
TRBV5-1	TRBJ1-4	.	14	CASSSGTADEKLFF
TRBV24-1	TRBJ2-3	.	16	CATSEPGTPIRDTQYF
TRBV19	TRBJ1-2	.	14	CASRRQGTNYGYTF
TRBV5-1	TRBJ2-7	.	15	CASSRDRPNRDEQYF
TRBV6-4	TRBJ2-7	few	15	CASSYSGGAAYEQYF
TRBV7-2	TRBJ2-7	.	14	CASSFRQVSYEQYF
TRBV18	TRBJ2-5	.	15	CASSPLAGAQETQYF
TRBV28	TRBJ1-1	.	17	CASRLTGNYPLNTEAFF
TRBV7-6	TRBJ2-3	.	16	CASSLEGAADLDTQYF
TRBV21-1	TRBJ2-7	once	17	CASSKVDQGISSYEQYF
TRBV11-3	TRBJ1-6	once	15	CASSPVTGYNSPLHF
TRBV29-1	TRBJ2-2	.	15	CSVELAGVGTGELFF
TRBV30	TRBJ2-7	.	13	CAWSSALGSEQYF
TRBV18	TRBJ1-5	.	14	CASSPDTSNQPQHF
TRBV19	TRBJ1-4	.	15	CASSPWTGGVEKLFF
TRBV28	TRBJ1-1	.	14	CASSLGLKGWGAFF
TRBV5-4	TRBJ1-1	once	15	CASSRQGIGDTEAFF
TRBV5-8	TRBJ2-4	.	16	CASSFDSSKAKNIQYF
TRBV9	TRBJ2-3	.	16	CASSPKGQISTDTQYF
TRBV6-5	TRBJ2-1	.	15	CASSYPGLSVYEQFF
TRBV9	TRBJ1-1	.	13	CASSSGQFTEAFF
TRBV7-2	TRBJ2-1	.	16	CASSFRTSGGSNEQFF
TRBV9	TRBJ1-2	.	15	CASSAPRTGSYGYTF
TRBV6-5	TRBJ1-6	.	14	CASRNDRGRSPLHF
TRBV11-2	TRBJ1-4	.	14	CASSLTGWDEKLFF
TRBV4-2	TRBJ2-7	.	16	CASSQVHLAGSLEQYF
TRBV7-8	TRBJ1-3	.	17	CASSPMGTGVPGNTIYF
TRBV19	TRBJ1-1	.	12	CASSSLFTEAFF
TRBV11-2	TRBJ2-1	.	18	CASSWVGLRGGSYNEQFF
TRBV19	TRBJ2-5	.	14	CASSLGTGEETQYF
TRBV6-5	TRBJ2-3	.	16	CASSYSGAGTTDTQYF
TRBV2	TRBJ2-2	.	15	CASSTGGPNTGELFF
TRBV24-1	TRBJ2-1	.	13	CATSDSSYNEQFF
TRBV20-1	TRBJ1-1	once	11	CSARGGPEAFF
TRBV7-6	TRBJ1-5	.	14	CASSPGTVNQPQHF